This T cell receptor beta chain was sequenced during a study of PD-L1 blockade in urothelial cancer. Study-level background: The patients first took atezolizumab in the mid-2010s, receiving 1,200 mg intravenously every 3 weeks. Prior chemotherapy in patients spanned 0 to 3 regimens. Across blood samples, T cells had a median count of 141,255.

The CDR3 extends over 14 amino acids. CDR1 is MDHEN, CDR2 SYDVKM, per germline. Trimming removed 5 bases at V and 7 bases at J, with 15 bases between. The assay was immunoSEQ multiplex PCR, and TCRdb's table has in-frame clones only and misses some. Among fewer than 50,000 clones listed, roughly 90% were seen once. The source of this sequence is a man between 65 and 85 years old with urothelial cancer. J is TRBJ2-1 and V is TRBV28; a weak D match, TRBD2 (5 bases). The sample was PBMCs, taken around atezolizumab (anti-PD-L1) treatment. CDR3 sequence reads: CASSPIQSGNEQFF. The CDR3 DNA is TGTGCCAGCAGTCCCATACAGTCGGGGAATGAGCAGTTCTTC.